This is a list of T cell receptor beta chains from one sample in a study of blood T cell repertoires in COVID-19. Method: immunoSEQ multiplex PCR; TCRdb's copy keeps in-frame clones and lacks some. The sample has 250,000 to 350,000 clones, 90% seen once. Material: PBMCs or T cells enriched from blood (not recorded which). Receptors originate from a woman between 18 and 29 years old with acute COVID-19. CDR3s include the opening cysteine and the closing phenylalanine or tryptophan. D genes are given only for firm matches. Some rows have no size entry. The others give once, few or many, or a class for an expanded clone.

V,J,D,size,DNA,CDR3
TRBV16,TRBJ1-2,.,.,TGTGCCAGCAGCCCGTCCGGACAGAATGGCTACACCTTC,CASSPSGQNGYTF
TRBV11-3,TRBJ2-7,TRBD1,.,TGTGCCAGCAGCGCGGGGGACAGGGCCTCCTACGAGCAGTACTTC,CASSAGDRASYEQYF
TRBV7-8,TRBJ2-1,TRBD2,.,TGTGCCAGCAGCTTAGCGGCGGGACTAGCGGGAGTGGATGAGCAGTTCTTC,CASSLAAGLAGVDEQFF
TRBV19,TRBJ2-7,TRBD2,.,TGTGCCACGCAGTATAGGGCGGGGGACTGGGAGCAGTACTTC,CATQYRAGDWEQYF
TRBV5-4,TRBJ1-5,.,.,TGTGCCAGCAGCTCGGGAGGGAATGTTAGCAATCAGCCCCAGCATTTT,CASSSGGNVSNQPQHF
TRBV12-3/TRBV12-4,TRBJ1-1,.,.,TGTGCCAGCAGCCGAGGCGGGGAAGCTTTCTTT,CASSRGGEAFF
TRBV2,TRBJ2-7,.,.,TGTGCCAGCAGTGTCCTTTACGAGCAGTACTTC,CASSVLYEQYF
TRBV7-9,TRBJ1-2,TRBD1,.,TGTGCCAGCAGCTTAGGACAGGGTAGTGATGGCTACACCTTC,CASSLGQGSDGYTF
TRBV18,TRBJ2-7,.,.,TGTGCCAGCTCACTCGATAGACACGGCCCTCGCTTC,CASSLDRHGPRF
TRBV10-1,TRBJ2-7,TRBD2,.,TGCGCCAGCAGTGGGTCTCCGTATGCGGGAGAGAGGGGCGAGCAGTACTTC,CASSGSPYAGERGEQYF
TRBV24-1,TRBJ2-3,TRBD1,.,TGTGCCACCAGTGGGGGACAGGGAGGTGATACGCAGTATTTT,CATSGGQGGDTQYF
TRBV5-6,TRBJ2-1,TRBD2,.,TGTGCCAGCAGCTTGGTAGTACTAGCGGGAGGTGGGGACAATGAGCAGTTCTTC,CASSLVVLAGGGDNEQFF
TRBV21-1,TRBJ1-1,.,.,TGTGCCAGCAGCCGTCCACAGGGACCGATTAGGGAAGCTTTCTTT,CASSRPQGPIREAFF
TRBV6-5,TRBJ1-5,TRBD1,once,TGTGCCAGCAGTCCCGGCGGGACAGGGGTTCAGCCCCAGCATTTT,CASSPGGTGVQPQHF
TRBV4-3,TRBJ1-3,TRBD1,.,TGCGCCAGCAGCCGCGACAGGGGTCTACTCTCTGGAAACACCATATATTTT,CASSRDRGLLSGNTIYF
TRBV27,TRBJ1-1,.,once,TGTGCCAGCAGTTTATCGTCAATGGGGGCCAGCACTGAAGCTTTCTTT,CASSLSSMGASTEAFF
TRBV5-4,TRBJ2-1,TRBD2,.,TGTGCCAGCAGCTTGTACTGGCGGACTAGGGGCAATGAGCAGTTCTTC,CASSLYWRTRGNEQFF
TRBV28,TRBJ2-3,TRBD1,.,TGTGCCAGCAGCCTGGACAGGGCGGGCACAGATACGCAGTATTTT,CASSLDRAGTDTQYF
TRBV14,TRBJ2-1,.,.,TGTGCCAGCAGCGGTACGGGACTCGGAAGGGATGAGCAGTTCTTC,CASSGTGLGRDEQFF
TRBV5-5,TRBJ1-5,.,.,TGTGCCAGCAGCTTGTCAGGGTCCAATCAGCCCCAGCATTTT,CASSLSGSNQPQHF
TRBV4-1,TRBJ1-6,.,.,TGCGCCAGCAGCCAAGTCCAAACTTTTAATTCACCCCTCCACTTT,CASSQVQTFNSPLHF
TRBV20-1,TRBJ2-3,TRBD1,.,TGCAGTGCTATACGGGACAGGGTACAGTATTTT,CSAIRDRVQYF
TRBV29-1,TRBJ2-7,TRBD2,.,TGCAGCGTCCTCGGACTAGCGGGAATCTACGAGCAGTACTTC,CSVLGLAGIYEQYF
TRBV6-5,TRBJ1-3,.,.,TGTGCCAGCAGTTACCAACTAGGAGACACCATATATTTT,CASSYQLGDTIYF